Sequencing of this T cell receptor (beta chain) was carried out in a study of blood T cell repertoires in COVID-19. The assay was immunoSEQ multiplex PCR, and TCRdb's table has in-frame clones only and misses some. The sample carries 60,000 to 90,000 clones, about nine tenths recorded once. The V end lost 5 bases, the J end lost 5 bases, and 24 bases lay between the germline ends. The CDR3 spans 17 residues. The germline V gene encodes CDR1 SGHVS and CDR2 FQNEAQ. Sequencing was carried out using peripheral blood. The TCR comes from an elderly woman with acute or convalescent COVID-19. The genes are TRBV7-8 and TRBJ1-1; D call uncertain. CDR3 in DNA: TGTGCCAGCAGCGTTCTAATCGTTGGGAGGTTAGCGACTGAAGCTTTCTTT. This codes for CASSVLIVGRLATEAFF.